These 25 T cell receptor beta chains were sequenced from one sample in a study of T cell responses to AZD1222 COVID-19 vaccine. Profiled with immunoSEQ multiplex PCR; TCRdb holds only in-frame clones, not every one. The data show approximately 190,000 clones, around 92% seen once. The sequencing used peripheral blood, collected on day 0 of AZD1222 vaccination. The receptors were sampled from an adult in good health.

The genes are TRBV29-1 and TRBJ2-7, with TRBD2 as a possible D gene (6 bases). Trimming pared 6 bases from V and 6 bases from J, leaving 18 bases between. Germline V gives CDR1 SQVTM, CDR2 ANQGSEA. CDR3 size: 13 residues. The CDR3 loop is CSVLRPSGSEQYF. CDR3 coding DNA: TGCAGCGTGTTACGGCCCTCCGGGAGCGAGCAGTACTTC.

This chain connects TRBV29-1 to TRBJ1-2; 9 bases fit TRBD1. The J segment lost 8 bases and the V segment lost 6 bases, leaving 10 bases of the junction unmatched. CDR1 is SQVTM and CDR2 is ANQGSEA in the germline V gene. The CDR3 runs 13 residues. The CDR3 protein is CSVVEGTGRGYTF. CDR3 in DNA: TGCAGCGTCGTCGAGGGGACAGGGAGAGGCTACACCTTC.

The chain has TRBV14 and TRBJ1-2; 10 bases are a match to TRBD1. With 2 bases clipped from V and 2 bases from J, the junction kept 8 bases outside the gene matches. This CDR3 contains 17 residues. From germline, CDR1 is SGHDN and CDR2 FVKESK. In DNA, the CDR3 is TGTGCCAGCAGCCAATACCGGGACAGGGGAAGGAACTATGGCTACACCTTC. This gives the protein CASSQYRDRGRNYGYTF.

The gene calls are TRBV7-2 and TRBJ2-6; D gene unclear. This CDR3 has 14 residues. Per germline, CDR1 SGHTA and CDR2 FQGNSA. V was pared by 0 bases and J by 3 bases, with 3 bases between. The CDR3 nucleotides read TGTGCCAGCAGCTTAGCGCTTGGGGCCAACGTCCTGACTTTC. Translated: CASSLALGANVLTF.

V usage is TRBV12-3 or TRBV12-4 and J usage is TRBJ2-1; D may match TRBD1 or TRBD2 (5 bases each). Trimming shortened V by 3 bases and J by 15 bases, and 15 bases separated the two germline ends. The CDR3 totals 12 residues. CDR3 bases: TGTGCCAGCAGTTTCGGGACGCCGTATCGGTTCTTC. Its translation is CASSFGTPYRFF.

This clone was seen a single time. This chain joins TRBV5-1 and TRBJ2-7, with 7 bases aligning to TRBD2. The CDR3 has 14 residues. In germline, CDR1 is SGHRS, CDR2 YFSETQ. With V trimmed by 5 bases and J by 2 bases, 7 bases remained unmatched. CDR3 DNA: TGCGCCAGCAGGGACGAGCGGGGCCCCTACGAGCAGTACTTC. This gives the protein CASRDERGPYEQYF.

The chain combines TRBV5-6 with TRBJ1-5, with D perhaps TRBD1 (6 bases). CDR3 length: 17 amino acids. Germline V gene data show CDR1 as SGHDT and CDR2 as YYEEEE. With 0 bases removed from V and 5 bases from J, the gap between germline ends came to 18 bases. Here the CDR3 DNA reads TGTGCCAGCAGCTTGGGGGGGAGGACAGTCCCTTATCAGCCCCAGCATTTT. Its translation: CASSLGGRTVPYQPQHF. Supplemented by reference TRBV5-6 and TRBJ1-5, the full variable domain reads DAGVTQSPTHLIKTRGQQVTLRCSPKSGHDTVSWYQQALGQGPQFIFQYYEEEERQRGNFPDRFSGHQFPNYSSELNVNALLLGDSALYLCASSLGGRTVPYQPQHFGDGTRLSIL.

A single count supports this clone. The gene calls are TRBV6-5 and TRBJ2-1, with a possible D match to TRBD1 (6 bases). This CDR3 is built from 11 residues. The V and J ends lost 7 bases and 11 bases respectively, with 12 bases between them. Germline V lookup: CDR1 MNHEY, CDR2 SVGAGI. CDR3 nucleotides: TGTGCCAGCACCCAGGGGCCCAAGCAGTTCTTC. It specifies CASTQGPKQFF.

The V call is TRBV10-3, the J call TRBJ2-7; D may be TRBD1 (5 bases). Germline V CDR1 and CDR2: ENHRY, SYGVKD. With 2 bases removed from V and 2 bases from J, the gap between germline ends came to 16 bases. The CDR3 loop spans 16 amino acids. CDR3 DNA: TGTGCCATCAGTGAGCCGACACAGGCCCCAGCCTACGAGCAGTACTTC. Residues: CAISEPTQAPAYEQYF.

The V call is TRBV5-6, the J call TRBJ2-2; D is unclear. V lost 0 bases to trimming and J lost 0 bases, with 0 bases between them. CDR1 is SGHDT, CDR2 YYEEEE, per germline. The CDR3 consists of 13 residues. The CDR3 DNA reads TGTGCCAGCAGCTTGGCGAACACCGGGGAGCTGTTTTTT. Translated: CASSLANTGELFF. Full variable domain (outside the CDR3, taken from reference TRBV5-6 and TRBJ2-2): DAGVTQSPTHLIKTRGQQVTLRCSPKSGHDTVSWYQQALGQGPQFIFQYYEEEERQRGNFPDRFSGHQFPNYSSELNVNALLLGDSALYLCASSLANTGELFFGEGSRLTVL.

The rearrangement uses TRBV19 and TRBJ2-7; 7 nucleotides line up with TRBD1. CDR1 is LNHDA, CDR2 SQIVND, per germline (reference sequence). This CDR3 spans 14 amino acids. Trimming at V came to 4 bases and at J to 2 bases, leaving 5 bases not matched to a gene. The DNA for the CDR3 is TGTGCCAGTAGTAACAGGGGTCGGGCCTACGAGCAGTACTTC. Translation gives CASSNRGRAYEQYF.

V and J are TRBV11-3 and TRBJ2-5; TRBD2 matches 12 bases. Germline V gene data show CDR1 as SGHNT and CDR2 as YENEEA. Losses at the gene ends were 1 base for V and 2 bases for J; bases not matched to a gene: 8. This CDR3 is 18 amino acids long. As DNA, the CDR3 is TGTGCCAGCAGCTTAGGTTTGCTAGCGGGAGGGAGTCAAGAGACCCAGTACTTC. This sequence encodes CASSLGLLAGGSQETQYF.

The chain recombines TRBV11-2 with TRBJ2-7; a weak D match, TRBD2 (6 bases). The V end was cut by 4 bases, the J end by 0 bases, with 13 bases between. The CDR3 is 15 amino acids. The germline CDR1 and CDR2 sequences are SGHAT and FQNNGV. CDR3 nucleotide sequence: TGTGCCAGCAGCTGGAGGGACGGTAGCTCCTACGAGCAGTACTTC. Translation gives CASSWRDGSSYEQYF.

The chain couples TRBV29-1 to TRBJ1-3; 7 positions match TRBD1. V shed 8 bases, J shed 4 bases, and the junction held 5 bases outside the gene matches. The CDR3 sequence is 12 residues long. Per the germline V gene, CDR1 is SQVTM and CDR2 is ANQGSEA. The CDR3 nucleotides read TGCAGCATCCCGGGACAGGGAAACACCATATATTTT. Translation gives CSIPGQGNTIYF.

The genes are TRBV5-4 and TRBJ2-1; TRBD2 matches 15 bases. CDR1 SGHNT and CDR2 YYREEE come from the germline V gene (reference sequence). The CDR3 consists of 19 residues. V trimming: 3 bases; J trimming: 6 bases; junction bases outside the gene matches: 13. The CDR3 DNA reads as TGTGCCAGCAGCTCAGGACAGGGAAGGACTAGCGGGAGGGCCAATGAGCAGTTCTTC. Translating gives CASSSGQGRTSGRANEQFF.

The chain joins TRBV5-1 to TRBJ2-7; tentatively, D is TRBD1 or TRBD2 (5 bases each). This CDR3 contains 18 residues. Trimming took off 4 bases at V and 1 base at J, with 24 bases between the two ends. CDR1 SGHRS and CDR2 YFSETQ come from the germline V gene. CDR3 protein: CASSLDRDLERGSYEQYF. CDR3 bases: TGCGCCAGCAGCCTGGACCGGGACCTCGAGAGGGGTTCCTACGAGCAGTACTTC.

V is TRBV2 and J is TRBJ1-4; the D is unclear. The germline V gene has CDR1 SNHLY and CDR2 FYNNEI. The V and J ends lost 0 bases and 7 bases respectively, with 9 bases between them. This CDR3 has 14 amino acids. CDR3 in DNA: TGTGCCAGCAGTGAAGCGCTGGGAGGTGAAAAACTGTTTTTT. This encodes CASSEALGGEKLFF. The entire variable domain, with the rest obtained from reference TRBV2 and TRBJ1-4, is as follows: EPEVTQTPSHQVTQMGQEVILRCVPISNHLYFYWYRQILGQKVEFLVSFYNNEISEKSEIFDDQFSVERPDGSNFTLKIRSTKLEDSAMYFCASSEALGGEKLFFGSGTQLSVL.

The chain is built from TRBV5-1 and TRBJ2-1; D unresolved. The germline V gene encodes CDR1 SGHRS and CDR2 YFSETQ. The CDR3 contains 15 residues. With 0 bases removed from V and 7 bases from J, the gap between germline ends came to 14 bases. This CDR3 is CASSLGAGVWNEQFF. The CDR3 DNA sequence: TGCGCCAGCAGCTTGGGCGCCGGAGTGTGGAATGAGCAGTTCTTC. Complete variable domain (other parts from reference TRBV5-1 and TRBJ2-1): KAGVTQTPRYLIKTRGQQVTLSCSPISGHRSVSWYQQTPGQGLQFLFEYFSETQRNKGNFPGRFSGRQFSNSRSEMNVSTLELGDSALYLCASSLGAGVWNEQFFGPGTRLTVL.

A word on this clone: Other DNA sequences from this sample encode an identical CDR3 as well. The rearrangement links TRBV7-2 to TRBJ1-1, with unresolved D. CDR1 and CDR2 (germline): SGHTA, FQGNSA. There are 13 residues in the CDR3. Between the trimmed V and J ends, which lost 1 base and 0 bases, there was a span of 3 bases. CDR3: CASSLDMNTEAFF. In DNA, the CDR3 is TGTGCCAGCAGCTTAGATATGAACACTGAAGCTTTCTTT.

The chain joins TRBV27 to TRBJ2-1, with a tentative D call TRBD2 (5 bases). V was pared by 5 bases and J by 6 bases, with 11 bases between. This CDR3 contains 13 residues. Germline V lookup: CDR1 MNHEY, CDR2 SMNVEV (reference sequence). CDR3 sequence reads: CASSLGLTNEQFF. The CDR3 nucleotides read TGTGCCAGCAGTCTCGGACTTACCAATGAGCAGTTCTTC.

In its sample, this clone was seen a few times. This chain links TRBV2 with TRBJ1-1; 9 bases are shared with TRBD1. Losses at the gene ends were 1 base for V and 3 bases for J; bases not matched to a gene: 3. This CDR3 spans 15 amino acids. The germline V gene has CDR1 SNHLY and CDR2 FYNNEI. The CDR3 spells CASSEGGTGYTEAFF. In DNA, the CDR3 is TGTGCCAGCAGTGAAGGCGGGACAGGGTACACTGAAGCTTTCTTT.

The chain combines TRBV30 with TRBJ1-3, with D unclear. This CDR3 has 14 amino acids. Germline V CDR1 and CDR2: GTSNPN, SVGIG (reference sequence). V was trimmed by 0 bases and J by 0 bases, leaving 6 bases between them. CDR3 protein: CAWSVSVSGNTIYF. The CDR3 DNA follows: TGTGCCTGGAGTGTATCGGTCTCTGGAAACACCATATATTTT. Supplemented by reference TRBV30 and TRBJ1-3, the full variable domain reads SQTIHQWPATLVQPVGSPLSLECTVEGTSNPNLYWYRQAAGRGLQLLFYSVGIGQISSEVPQNLSASRPQDRQFILSSKKLLLSDSGFYLCAWSVSVSGNTIYFGEGSWLTVV.

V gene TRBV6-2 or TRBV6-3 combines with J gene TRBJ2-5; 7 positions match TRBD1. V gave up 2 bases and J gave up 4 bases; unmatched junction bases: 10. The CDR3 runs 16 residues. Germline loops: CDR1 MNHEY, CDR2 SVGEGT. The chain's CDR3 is CASSYESAGGRETQYF. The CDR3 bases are TGTGCCAGCAGTTACGAGTCGGCAGGGGGACGAGAGACCCAGTACTTC.

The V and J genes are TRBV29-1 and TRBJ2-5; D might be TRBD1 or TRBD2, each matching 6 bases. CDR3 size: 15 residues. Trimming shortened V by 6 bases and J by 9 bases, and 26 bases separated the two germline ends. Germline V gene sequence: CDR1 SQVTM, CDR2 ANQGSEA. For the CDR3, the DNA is TGCAGCGTCGACGGGGCCAGGGGAGGCCTTGGGCCCCAGTACTTC. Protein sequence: CSVDGARGGLGPQYF.

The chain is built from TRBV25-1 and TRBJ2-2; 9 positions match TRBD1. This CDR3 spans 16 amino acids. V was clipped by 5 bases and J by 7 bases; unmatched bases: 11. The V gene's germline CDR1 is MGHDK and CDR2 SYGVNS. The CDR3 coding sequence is TGTGCCAGCAGTAGGTGGGAACAGGGGGCGAACGGGGAGCTGTTTTTT. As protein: CASSRWEQGANGELFF.